One T cell receptor (beta chain) is described in this entry. Its specificity is not known. Then a second PCR, running roughly 7 to 11 cycles, was carried out with a sample-barcoded 5' primer and a J-beta primer mix. With 12 random nucleotides, a template-switch adaptor tagged each individual cDNA molecule. MiXCR, run by TCRdb on the 5' RACE reads, gives a single entry per CDR3 protein. Seen here are some 700,000 distinct CDR3 sequences, about a fifth observed once, and the top ten hold about 20%. The source of the sample is a study of blood T cells in healthy people across ages. Trimming left V 5 bases short and J 0 bases short, with 12 bases between. This CDR3 is 15 amino acids long. Study observations and caveats: Correlation between TCR beta diversity and naive T cell percentage was strong. When one million T cells were used, diversity estimates were thought to be underestimates. The study found more naive CD4+ cells and higher diversity in long-lived than aged donors.

Input material: blood. The clonotype was recovered from a man aged 65 to 79 in good health. This sequence joins TRBV12-3 or TRBV12-4 and TRBJ2-3, with a tentative D call TRBD1 (5 bases). For the CDR3, the DNA is TGTGCCAGCAGTCCCCAGGGTGGCAGCACAGATACGCAGTATTTT. Protein sequence: CASSPQGGSTDTQYF.